Presented here are 2 T cell receptor beta chains from one specimen sequenced in a study of cytomegalovirus exposure and HLA in healthy donors. 13 Jbeta primers and 60 Vbeta primers were used for the PCR. The data were produced by immunoSEQ multiplex PCR, yet TCRdb's version contains in-frame clones alone and is incomplete. In the table there are roughly 130,000 clones, approximately 79% of which are singletons. The sequencing input was PBMCs. Receptors were obtained from a young man in good health and CMV-seronegative.

This clone occurred a few times. This chain connects TRBV9 to TRBJ2-7, with 8 bases aligning to TRBD1. The trim removed 4 bases at V and 2 bases at J, leaving 8 bases unmatched. The CDR3 has 15 amino acids. Per germline, CDR1 SGDLS and CDR2 YYNGEE. CDR3 region: CASSHGQGSPYEQYF. The CDR3 DNA reads as TGTGCCAGCAGCCACGGACAGGGCTCTCCCTACGAGCAGTACTTC.

The chain recombines TRBV6-1 with TRBJ2-7, with D unclear. CDR3 length: 16 residues. Trimming left V 1 base short and J 3 bases short, with 16 bases between. Germline assignment: CDR1 MNHNS and CDR2 SASEGT. The DNA of the CDR3 is TGTGCCAGCAGTGAAGAAGGATTAGCAAGAATCTACGAGCAGTACTTC. Its translation is CASSEEGLARIYEQYF.